This T cell receptor beta chain is from a study of blood T cell repertoires in COVID-19 (dated by TCRdb to about 2020). Describing the broader study: Samples from collaborators originated in the United States, Italy and Spain and spanned both the acute and convalescent phases of COVID-19. The samples were drawn from two sources: the first 160 participants of the ongoing ImmuneRACE study, and fewer than 1,500 subjects contributed by 6 global collaborators. The dataset comprised deeply sampled blood TCRbeta repertoires from subjects exposed to, actively infected with, or recovered from COVID-19. The repertoires were released in a freely available public database meant as a resource for research on the immune response to SARS-CoV-2. Where HLA class I and class II types were available, the types were taken from metadata supplied by the sample provider, not from assay-based typing. The prospective study material was composed of cDNA or gDNA derived from T cells, B-cell-depleted T cells, or PBMCs. A de-identified subject ID, COVID-19 status, age in years and sex were almost always included in the sample metadata.

The study at large found these results: How much clinical and demographic metadata was included differed by source and by participant, and the metadata was provided uncurated.

TCRbeta CDR3 regions were amplified from genomic DNA using the immunoSEQ Assay, a bias-controlled multiplex PCR. In the authors' own workflow: Within the assay, amplification of reference gene primers was used to estimate how many nucleated cells each sample contained. To quantify the absolute abundance of each unique TCRbeta CDR3 rearrangement, sequence reads were collapsed and filtered. For each sample, productive Simpson clonality was calculated as the square root of Simpson's diversity index over productive rearrangements. This is the immuneACCESS table as TCRdb keeps it, with only in-frame sequences that have V and J called. A part of the clones is gone; compared with another copy, unresolved V genes explain less than half, and the rest is unexplained. D and trimming were read from the DNA, whereas the V and J calls and clone size are those reported in that table. The sample table lists approximately 170,000 clones, around four fifths of them with a count of one. 4.4% of the sample is taken by the ten largest.

The CDR3 contains 15 residues, cysteine and phenylalanine counted. Only the CDR3 DNA stays, 45 bases, in frame from base 1. Deletion took 0 bases off V and 4 bases off J, with a span of 10 bases between the germline ends. The germline V gene sets CDR1 to MGHRA and CDR2 to YSYEKL. This clone was seen once. Its cognate antigen has yet to be identified. Per-base quality was not reported, and no clone a single base away is much larger than it. In the prospective study, participants were about 18 to 100 years old, resided in about 25 geographic areas of the United States, and were enrolled through a virtual design. In the prospective study, participants were assigned to cohorts based on the clinical history participants reported in a screening survey and a study questionnaire. For ImmuneRACE Cohort 3, a participant was defined as recovered based on two consecutive negative NP/OP PCR tests, clearance by a healthcare professional, or resolution of symptoms. Each participant in the prospective study had whole blood, serum and a nasopharyngeal or oropharyngeal swab collected by mobile phlebotomists. Participants in the prospective study had the option to provide additional blood draws and questionnaires over a roughly 2-month period. Blood samples from the prospective study were shipped frozen or at room temperature prior to DNA extraction.

The receptor comes from a woman aged 45-65 years who had recovered from COVID-19. The rearrangement joined TRBV4-1 to TRBJ1-5, with the D gene not clear enough to name. Sequencing was carried out using PBMCs or T cells enriched from blood (not recorded which). The CDR3 reads CASSQEAAGNQPQHF. The DNA sequence is as follows: TGCGCCAGCAGCCAAGAAGCGGCGGGAAATCAGCCCCAGCATTTT.